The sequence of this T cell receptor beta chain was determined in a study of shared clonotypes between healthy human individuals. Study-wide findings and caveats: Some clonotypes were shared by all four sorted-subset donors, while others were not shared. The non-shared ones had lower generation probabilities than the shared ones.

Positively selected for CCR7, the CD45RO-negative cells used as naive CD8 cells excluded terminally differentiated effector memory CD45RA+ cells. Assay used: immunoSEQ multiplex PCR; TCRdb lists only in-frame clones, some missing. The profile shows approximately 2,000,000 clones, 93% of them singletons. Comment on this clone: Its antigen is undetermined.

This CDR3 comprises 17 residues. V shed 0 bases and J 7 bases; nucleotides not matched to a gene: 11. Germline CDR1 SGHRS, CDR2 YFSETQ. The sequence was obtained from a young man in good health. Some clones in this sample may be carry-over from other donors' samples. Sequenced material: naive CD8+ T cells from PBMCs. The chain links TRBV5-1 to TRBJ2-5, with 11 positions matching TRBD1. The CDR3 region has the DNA TGCGCCAGCAGCTTGGATTCCTCGGGACAGGGGGTGTGGACCCAGTACTTC. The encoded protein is CASSLDSSGQGVWTQYF.